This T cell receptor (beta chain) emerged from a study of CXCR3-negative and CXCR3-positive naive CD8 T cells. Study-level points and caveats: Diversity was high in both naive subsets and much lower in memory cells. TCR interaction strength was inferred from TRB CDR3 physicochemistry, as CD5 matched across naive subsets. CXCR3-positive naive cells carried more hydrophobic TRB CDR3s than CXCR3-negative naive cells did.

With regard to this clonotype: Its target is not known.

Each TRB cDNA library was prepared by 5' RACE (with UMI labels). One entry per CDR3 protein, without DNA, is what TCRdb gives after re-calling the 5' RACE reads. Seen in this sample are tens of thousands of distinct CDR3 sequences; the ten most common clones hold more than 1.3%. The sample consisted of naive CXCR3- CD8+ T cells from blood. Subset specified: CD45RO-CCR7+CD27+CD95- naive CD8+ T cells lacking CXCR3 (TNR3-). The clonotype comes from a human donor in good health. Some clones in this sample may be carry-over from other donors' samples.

The CDR3 protein is CSVDRVVGYTF. The chain uses TRBV29-1 and TRBJ1-2; TCRdb designates TRBD1, a call that cannot be tested without DNA. The CDR3 sequence is 11 residues long. CDR1 and CDR2 from the germline V gene are SQVTM and ANQGSEA. The complete variable domain, with remaining parts taken from reference TRBV29-1 and TRBJ1-2, reads SAVISQKPSRDICQRGTSLTIQCQVDSQVTMMFWYRQQPGQSLTLIATANQGSEATYESGFVIDKFPISRPNLTFSTLTVSNMSPEDSSIYLCSVDRVVGYTFGSGTRLTVV.